The TCR beta chain under discussion was sequenced for a study of blood T cell repertoires in COVID-19 (dated by TCRdb to 2019 to 2021). Background for the entire study: Samples from collaborators originated in the United States, Italy and Spain and spanned both the acute and convalescent phases of COVID-19. The material from the prospective study consisted of cDNA or gDNA derived from T cells, B-cell-depleted T cells, or PBMCs. Subjects who had been exposed to COVID-19, were actively infected with it, or had recovered from it provided the deeply sampled blood TCRbeta repertoires that made up the dataset. The repertoires were made available in a free public database intended to serve as a resource for research on the immune response to SARS-CoV-2. Samples were obtained from the ongoing ImmuneRACE study (first 160 participants) and from 1,254 subjects provided by 6 global collaborators. Nearly every sample came with metadata listing a de-identified subject ID, COVID-19 status, age in years and sex. HLA class I and class II types, where available, came from metadata supplied by the sample provider rather than from assay-based typing. What the work shows at the level of the full study, not this receptor alone: How much clinical and demographic metadata was included differed by source and by participant, and the metadata was provided uncurated.

In Seattle, one collaborating source enrolled patients while the infection was active and tracked those patients longitudinally over the course of disease. Each collaborating institution followed its own protocols to collect whole blood in K2EDTA tubes. For TCRbeta analysis, collaborator samples were shipped as frozen whole blood, as isolated PBMCs, or as DNA extracted from either sample type. TCRbeta CDR3 regions were amplified from genomic DNA using the immunoSEQ Assay, a bias-controlled multiplex PCR. The original pipeline was this. The number of nucleated cells in each sample was estimated by amplification of reference gene primers within the assay. Sequence reads were collapsed and filtered to measure the absolute abundance of every unique TCRbeta CDR3 rearrangement. Productive Simpson clonality was computed per sample as the square root of Simpson's diversity index over productive rearrangements. TCRdb's version of the immuneACCESS table is confined to in-frame rearrangements and falls short of the full clone set. An unresolved V gene accounts for under half of the shortfall where checked; the remainder is of unknown origin. The V and J calls and clone size were taken over from that table, and D and trimming were inferred from the DNA. This sample is represented by 270,000 or so clones; around 87% of them were singletons. The ten largest clones add up to 2% to 2.5% of the sample.

Trimming removed 1 base from V and 10 bases from J, leaving 6 bases between the germline ends. From the cysteine up to the phenylalanine, the CDR3 has a length of 11 residues. The DNA shown is the 33-base CDR3, in frame from base 1. The germline V gene yields SGHRS for CDR1 and YFSETQ for CDR2. A word on this clone: Its antigen is currently not known. Per-base qualities were not stored, and no clone one base away is much larger.

The source material was peripheral blood. The rearranged segments are TRBV5-1 and TRBJ2-1; the best D guess is TRBD2, with 6 bases matching. This receptor was identified in an older woman with COVID-19, enrolled during active disease. CDR3 protein: CASSLSGEQFF. The DNA reads as follows: TGCGCCAGCAGCTTGAGCGGGGAGCAGTTCTTC. With the rest looked up from the reference TRBV5-1 and TRBJ2-1 genes rather than sequenced, the full variable domain is KAGVTQTPRYLIKTRGQQVTLSCSPISGHRSVSWYQQTPGQGLQFLFEYFSETQRNKGNFPGRFSGRQFSNSRSEMNVSTLELGDSALYLCASSLSGEQFFGPGTRLTVL.